Following are 29 T cell receptor beta chains from one sample sequenced in a study of blood T cell repertoires in COVID-19. The protocol was immunoSEQ multiplex PCR, while the TCRdb copy is restricted to in-frame clones and leaves out a portion. The sample has 200,000 to 250,000 clones, approximately 81% seen once. The sequencing sample was made of peripheral blood. All receptors come from a woman of 80 years or more with acute or convalescent COVID-19.

This CDR3 is CASSQTLTATNEKLFF. CDR3 nucleotides: TGTGCCAGCAGCCAAACCCTGACAGCAACTAATGAAAAACTGTTTTTT. V is TRBV4-2 and J is TRBJ1-4, with D possibly being TRBD1 (5 bases). Germline V lookup: CDR1 LGHNA, CDR2 YNFKEQ. This CDR3 contains 16 residues. V lost 2 bases, J lost 0 bases, and 10 bases lay in between.

V and J are TRBV7-8 and TRBJ1-2, with D maybe TRBD1 (5 bases). This CDR3 contains 13 residues. Per germline, CDR1 SGHVS and CDR2 FQNEAQ. The V end was cut by 5 bases, the J end by 8 bases, with 15 bases between. In DNA form, the CDR3 reads TGTGCCAGCAGCCTGGGGCCCCCGGAGGGCTACACCTTC. Protein sequence: CASSLGPPEGYTF.

A remark on this clone: Distinct nucleotide sequences in the sample also encode this CDR3. The chain recombines TRBV30 with TRBJ1-6; D call uncertain. V was cut by 0 bases and J by 0 bases, with 9 bases left in between. The CDR3 extends over 16 amino acids. Germline values: CDR1 GTSNPN, CDR2 SVGIG (reference sequence). The CDR3 loop reads CAWSVQGSSYNSPLHF. CDR3 nucleotides: TGTGCCTGGAGTGTACAAGGGAGCTCCTATAATTCACCCCTCCACTTT.

With regard to this clone: Its ends do not fully match the called genes, so a read error is possible. The chain has TRBV3-1 (or the pseudogene TRBV3-2) and TRBJ1-2, with TRBD1 identical over 7 bases. The CDR3 spans 14 residues. The germline V gene has CDR1 LGHDT and CDR2 YNNKEL (reference sequence). The CDR3: CTSSPSTGNYGYTF. For the CDR3, the DNA is TGTACCAGCAGCCCGTCGACAGGGAACTATGGCTACACCTTC.

This chain uses TRBV7-2 with TRBJ2-1; 7 bases map to TRBD1. This CDR3 comprises 15 residues. Germline V gene data show CDR1 as SGHTA and CDR2 as FQGNSA. V gave up 5 bases and J gave up 7 bases; unmatched junction bases: 11. The CDR3 nucleotides are TGTGCCAGCAGCCCTAGCCGGGGACAGTTAAATGAGCAGTTCTTC. This codes for CASSPSRGQLNEQFF.

V is TRBV29-1 and J is TRBJ1-4, with 10 nucleotides matching TRBD1. V gave up 4 bases and J gave up 5 bases; unmatched junction bases: 4. Germline V gene data show CDR1 as SQVTM and CDR2 as ANQGSEA. The CDR3 spans 14 residues. The CDR3: CSVGRQGANEKLFF. The CDR3, as DNA: TGCAGCGTTGGAAGACAGGGGGCGAATGAAAAACTGTTTTTT.

The chain recombines TRBV5-1 with TRBJ2-5; D may be TRBD1 (5 bases). The CDR3 runs to 13 residues. The germline V gene has CDR1 SGHRS and CDR2 YFSETQ. Trimming took 3 bases from V and 4 from J, leaving 10 bases between them. CDR3 coding DNA: TGCGCCAGCAGCTGGACACTGCTAGAGACCCAGTACTTC. The encoded protein is CASSWTLLETQYF. The full variable domain, rest sourced from reference TRBV5-1 and TRBJ2-5, is KAGVTQTPRYLIKTRGQQVTLSCSPISGHRSVSWYQQTPGQGLQFLFEYFSETQRNKGNFPGRFSGRQFSNSRSEMNVSTLELGDSALYLCASSWTLLETQYFGPGTRLLVL.

The chain uses TRBV11-3 and TRBJ2-7; TRBD1 matches at 9 bases. Germline CDR1 and CDR2: SGHNT and YENEEA. The trim removed 5 bases at V and 4 bases at J, leaving 9 bases unmatched. The CDR3 loop spans 15 amino acids. The CDR3 DNA sequence: TGTGCCAGCAGCCCCCGGACAGGGGAAAGGTACGAGCAGTACTTC. Residues: CASSPRTGERYEQYF.

This chain joins TRBV7-8 and TRBJ2-4; D possibly corresponds to TRBD2 (5 bases). Germline-derived CDR1 and CDR2 are SGHVS and FQNEAQ. Trimming took 0 bases from V and 1 from J, leaving 7 bases between them. CDR3 length: 15 residues. The CDR3 coding sequence is TGTGCCAGCAGCTTAGCCGGACTTGCCAAAAACATTCAGTACTTC. Amino acid sequence: CASSLAGLAKNIQYF.

As for this clone: In the same sample, other DNA sequences code for this CDR3. The genes are TRBV12-2 and TRBJ1-5. TRBV12-2 is listed as a pseudogene. The CDR3 runs to 15 residues. The CDR3 DNA reads as TGCGCAAGTCGCTTATTCCTTCCTAGCAATCAGCCCCAGCATTTT. Protein: CASRLFLPSNQPQHF.

The chain links TRBV6-2 or TRBV6-3 to TRBJ1-1; 9 bases are a match to TRBD1. With V trimmed by 2 bases and J by 5 bases, 15 bases remained unmatched. The CDR3 runs 18 residues. Germline loops: CDR1 MNHEY, CDR2 SVGEGT. CDR3 loop: CASSYETGTGFRVTEAFF. CDR3 sequence (DNA): TGTGCCAGCAGTTACGAAACCGGGACAGGGTTTAGGGTTACTGAAGCTTTCTTT.

This clone was counted between two and nine times. This chain links TRBV19 with TRBJ2-7, with 8 bases lining up with TRBD1. This CDR3 has 13 residues. V lost 6 bases and J lost 5; bases outside the gene matches: 6. In germline, CDR1 is LNHDA, CDR2 SQIVND (reference sequence). The CDR3 region has the DNA TGTGCCAGTAGGCTACAGGGGGGCCACGAGCAGTACTTC. Amino acids: CASRLQGGHEQYF. The full variable domain, in which reference TRBV19 and TRBJ2-7 provide the parts outside the CDR3, is DGGITQSPKYLFRKEGQNVTLSCEQNLNHDAMYWYRQDPGQGLRLIYYSQIVNDFQKGDIAEGYSVSREKKESFPLTVTSAQKNPTAFYLCASRLQGGHEQYFGPGTRLTVT.

This clone was observed a few times. J is TRBJ1-4 and V is TRBV11-3; D is undetermined. Germline V CDR1 and CDR2: SGHNT, YENEEA. The V end was cut by 5 bases, the J end by 8 bases, with 15 bases between. This CDR3 is 14 amino acids long. The DNA of the CDR3 is TGTGCCAGCAGCCCCGAGCGGGTAGGAGAAAAACTGTTTTTT. Its translation is CASSPERVGEKLFF. The variable domain in full, completed from reference TRBV11-3 and TRBJ1-4, reads EAGVVQSPRYKIIEKKQPVAFWCNPISGHNTLYWYLQNLGQGPELLIRYENEEAVDDSQLPKDRFSAERLKGVDSTLKIQPAELGDSAVYLCASSPERVGEKLFFGSGTQLSVL.

CDR3 protein: CASSHRRTSGGAETQYF. CDR3 DNA: TGTGCCAGCAGTCACCGCCGGACTAGCGGGGGGGCAGAGACCCAGTACTTC. V is TRBV27 and J is TRBJ2-5, with 15 bases matching TRBD2. The CDR3 runs to 17 residues. Looked up from germline, CDR1 is MNHEY and CDR2 is SMNVEV (reference sequence). Trimming removed 5 bases from V and 4 bases from J; junction bases left unmatched: 8.

J is TRBJ1-2 and V is TRBV6-6, with 7 bases matching TRBD1. Germline V gene data show CDR1 as MNHNY and CDR2 as SVGAGI (reference sequence). The CDR3 runs to 14 residues. The ends lost 6 bases at V and 0 bases at J; junction bases unmatched: 4. The CDR3 is CASSGTATNYGYTF. CDR3 coding DNA: TGTGCCAGCAGCGGGACAGCCACTAACTATGGCTACACCTTC.

Concerning this clone itself: This same CDR3 is encoded by further DNA sequences in the sample. The V call is TRBV7-9, the J call TRBJ2-1, with D tentatively TRBD1 (5 bases). The germline V gene has CDR1 SEHNR and CDR2 FQNEAQ (reference sequence). This CDR3 spans 14 amino acids. V dropped 3 bases and J dropped 1 base, with 7 bases sitting between them. The CDR3 reads CASSLTASYNEQFF. The CDR3 DNA reads as TGTGCCAGCAGCTTGACAGCGTCCTACAATGAGCAGTTCTTC. Looking up the rest from reference TRBV7-9 and TRBJ2-1 gives the full variable domain: DTGVSQNPRHKITKRGQNVTFRCDPISEHNRLYWYRQTLGQGPEFLTYFQNEAQLEKSRLLSDRFSAERPKGSFSTLEIQRTEQGDSAMYLCASSLTASYNEQFFGPGTRLTVL.

V usage is TRBV7-3 and J usage is TRBJ2-5; D is perhaps TRBD1 (5 bases). The ends were cut back, 1 base at V and 4 bases at J, with 37 bases in the middle. The germline CDR1 and CDR2 sequences are SGHTA and FQGTGA. The CDR3 is 23 amino acids. The CDR3 DNA sequence: TGTGCCAGCAGCTTAAGACCCAGCTGGGATGGACCCCAGGGTATGGGGTTTCCAGAGACCCAGTACTTC. It translates to CASSLRPSWDGPQGMGFPETQYF.

This sequence joins TRBV19 and TRBJ1-5; the match to TRBD1 covers 7 bases. CDR3 length: 16 residues. The germline gives CDR1 LNHDA, CDR2 SQIVND (reference sequence). Germline trimming cut 6 bases from V and 2 bases from J; bases unmatched to any gene: 10. The CDR3 sequence is CASRNQGDVGNQPQHF. The CDR3, as DNA: TGTGCCAGTAGAAATCAGGGGGATGTGGGCAATCAGCCCCAGCATTTT.

The chain uses TRBV2 and TRBJ2-7, with D hard to call. The V end was cut by 5 bases, the J end by 3 bases, with 14 bases between. In germline, CDR1 is SNHLY, CDR2 FYNNEI. The CDR3 is made up of 14 amino acids. This CDR3 reads CASSTETSNYEQYF. As DNA, the CDR3 is TGTGCCAGCAGTACAGAGACATCGAACTACGAGCAGTACTTC.

This clone has only one observation. This chain connects TRBV19 to TRBJ1-2, with 10 bases that match TRBD1. The ends lost 4 bases at V and 2 bases at J; junction bases unmatched: 13. Germline V lookup: CDR1 LNHDA, CDR2 SQIVND (reference sequence). This CDR3 spans 18 amino acids. Here the CDR3 DNA reads TGTGCCAGTAGTAATCCGACAGGGGGCCGCCAAACCAACTATGGCTACACCTTC. Its translation: CASSNPTGGRQTNYGYTF.

The rearrangement joins TRBV9 to TRBJ2-3; D is possibly TRBD1 (6 bases). Trimming left V 0 bases short and J 1 base short, with 9 bases between. CDR1 and CDR2 from the germline V gene are SGDLS and YYNGEE. The CDR3 sequence is 15 residues long. This chain's CDR3 is CASSVEGQRTDTQYF. DNA of the CDR3: TGTGCCAGCAGCGTAGAGGGACAACGCACAGATACGCAGTATTTT.

This chain uses TRBV7-3 with TRBJ2-1; 8 nucleotides agree with TRBD1. CDR3 length: 14 residues. Germline-derived CDR1 and CDR2 are SGHTA and FQGTGA. V dropped 3 bases and J dropped 9; count of bases not matched to a gene: 7. As DNA, the CDR3 is TGTGCCAGCAGCTTTGGTAGAGGGACAGGTGAGCAGTTCTTC. Protein product: CASSFGRGTGEQFF. The variable domain in full, with the rest retrieved from reference TRBV7-3 and TRBJ2-1, is GAGVSQTPSNKVTEKGKYVELRCDPISGHTALYWYRQSLGQGPEFLIYFQGTGAADDSGLPNDRFFAVRPEGSVSTLKIQRTERGDSAVYLCASSFGRGTGEQFFGPGTRLTVL.

The count of this clone is one. V gene TRBV6-5 combines with J gene TRBJ1-2; 8 nucleotides line up with TRBD1. J lost 8 bases, V lost 3 bases, and 8 bases had no gene match. The germline V gene has CDR1 MNHEY and CDR2 SVGAGI. The CDR3 runs to 14 residues. CDR3 bases: TGTGCCAGCAGTTATTATCAGGGGGCTAGGGGCTACACCTTC. Amino acid sequence: CASSYYQGARGYTF.

This chain uses TRBV3-1 (or the pseudogene TRBV3-2) with TRBJ1-2; no clear D. CDR3 length: 14 residues. The ends were cut back, 4 bases at V and 8 bases at J, with 17 bases in the middle. CDR1 is LGHDT and CDR2 is YNNKEL in the germline V gene (reference sequence). The DNA of the CDR3 is TGTGCCAGCAGCCCCTACGCTAGTGCCGGGGGCTACACCTTC. This sequence encodes CASSPYASAGGYTF.

CDR3 coding DNA: TGTGCCAGCAGCCACAGTTATTCTAACTATGGCTACACCTTC. Protein: CASSHSYSNYGYTF. This chain uses TRBV3-1 (or the pseudogene TRBV3-2) with TRBJ1-2; D not resolved. The CDR3 length is 14 residues. V was cut by 3 bases and J by 0 bases, with 8 bases left in between. Germline CDR1 LGHDT, CDR2 YNNKEL (reference sequence).

The chain links TRBV5-6 to TRBJ2-2; a weak D match, TRBD1 (5 bases). Germline CDR1 SGHDT, CDR2 YYEEEE. The CDR3 sequence is 17 residues long. With 4 bases removed from V and 0 bases from J, the gap between germline ends came to 16 bases. CDR3 in amino acids: CASSRRNRQTNTGELFF. For the CDR3, the DNA is TGTGCCAGCAGCCGTCGGAATCGACAGACGAACACCGGGGAGCTGTTTTTT. The entire variable domain, with the rest obtained from reference TRBV5-6 and TRBJ2-2, is as follows: DAGVTQSPTHLIKTRGQQVTLRCSPKSGHDTVSWYQQALGQGPQFIFQYYEEEERQRGNFPDRFSGHQFPNYSSELNVNALLLGDSALYLCASSRRNRQTNTGELFFGEGSRLTVL.

The chain carries TRBV3-1 (or the pseudogene TRBV3-2) and TRBJ1-2, with TRBD1 as a possible D gene (6 bases). Germline V gives CDR1 LGHDT, CDR2 YNNKEL (reference sequence). This CDR3 has 13 amino acids. V gave up 4 bases and J gave up 5 bases, with 11 bases separating them. The CDR3 here is CASSPDRYYGYTF. In DNA, the CDR3 is TGTGCCAGCAGCCCCGACAGGTATTATGGCTACACCTTC.

This clone showed up just once. The rearrangement uses TRBV7-2 and TRBJ1-5; tentative D call: TRBD1 (5 bases). V was clipped by 4 bases and J by 8 bases, with 18 bases between them. Germline loops: CDR1 SGHTA, CDR2 FQGNSA. The CDR3 length is 15 residues. Here the CDR3 DNA reads TGTGCCAGCAGCTCAGGACCAGGGTTCGTGGAGCCCCAGCATTTT. This encodes CASSSGPGFVEPQHF.

The J gene is TRBJ1-1, the V gene TRBV3-1 (or the pseudogene TRBV3-2), with TRBD1 identical over 7 bases. J gave up 5 bases and V 1 base, and 4 bases lay outside the gene matches. The CDR3 totals 14 residues. Looked up from germline, CDR1 is LGHDT and CDR2 is YNNKEL (reference sequence). CDR3 region: CASSQGQGETEAFF. The CDR3 bases are TGTGCCAGCAGCCAAGGACAGGGAGAGACTGAAGCTTTCTTT.